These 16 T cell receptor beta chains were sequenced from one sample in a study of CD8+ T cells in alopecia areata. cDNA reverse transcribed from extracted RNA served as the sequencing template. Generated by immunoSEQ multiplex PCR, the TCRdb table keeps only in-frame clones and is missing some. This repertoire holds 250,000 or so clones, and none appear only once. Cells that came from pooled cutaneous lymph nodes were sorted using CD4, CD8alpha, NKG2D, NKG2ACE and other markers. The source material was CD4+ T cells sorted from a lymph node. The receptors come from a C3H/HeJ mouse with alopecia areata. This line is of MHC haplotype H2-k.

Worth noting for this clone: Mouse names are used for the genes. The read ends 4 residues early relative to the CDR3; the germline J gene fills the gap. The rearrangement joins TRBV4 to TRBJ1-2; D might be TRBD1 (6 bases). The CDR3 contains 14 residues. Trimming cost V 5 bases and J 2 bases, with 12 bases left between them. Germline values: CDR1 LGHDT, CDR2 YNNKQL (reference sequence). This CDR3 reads CASSPRGGNSDYTF. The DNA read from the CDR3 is TGTGCCAGCAGCCCTCGGGGGGGCAACTCC.

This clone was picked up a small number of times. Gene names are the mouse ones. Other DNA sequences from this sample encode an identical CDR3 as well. The CDR3 bases that were read are TGTGCCAGCAGTATCGCTGGCCAAGAC. Protein sequence: CASSIAGQD. The entire CDR3 protein reads CASSIAGQDTQYF. The chain is built from TRBV19 and TRBJ2-5; D ambiguous. The read finishes 4 residues shy of the CDR3 end, and the germline J gene is used to complete it. V lost 2 bases, J lost 2 bases, and 6 bases lay in between. Germline values: CDR1 FNHDT, CDR2 SITEND (reference sequence). This CDR3 is built from 13 residues.

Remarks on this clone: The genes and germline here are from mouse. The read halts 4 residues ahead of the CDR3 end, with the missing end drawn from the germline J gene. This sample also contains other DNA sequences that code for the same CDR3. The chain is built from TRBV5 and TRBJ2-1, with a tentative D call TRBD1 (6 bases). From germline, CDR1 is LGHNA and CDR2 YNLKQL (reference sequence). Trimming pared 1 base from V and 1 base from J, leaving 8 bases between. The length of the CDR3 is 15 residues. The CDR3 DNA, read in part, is TGTGCCAGCAGCCAAGGTAGGGGGAACTATGCT. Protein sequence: CASSQGRGNYA. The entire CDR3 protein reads CASSQGRGNYAEQFF.

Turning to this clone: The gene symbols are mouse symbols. CDR3 DNA (partial): TGTGCCGCGACTGGGGGGGCTAGTGCAGAA. Protein sequence: CAATGGASAE. Given in full, the CDR3 is CAATGGASAETLYF. The V and J genes are TRBV15 and TRBJ2-3; 12 bases are shared with TRBD2. The missing CDR3 end, 4 residues past where the read stops, is filled in from the germline J gene. The CDR3 contains 14 residues. Trimming took 11 bases from V and 0 from J; bases not matched to a gene: 3. The germline V gene has CDR1 SGHND and CDR2 FRSKSL. Full variable domain (remainder filled in from reference TRBV15 and TRBJ2-3): DAGVTQTPRHEVAEKGQTIILKCEPVSGHNDLFWYRQTKIQGLELLSYFRSKSLMEDGGAFKDRFKAEMLNSSFSTLKIQPTEPKDSAVYLCAATGGASAETLYFGSGTRLTVL.

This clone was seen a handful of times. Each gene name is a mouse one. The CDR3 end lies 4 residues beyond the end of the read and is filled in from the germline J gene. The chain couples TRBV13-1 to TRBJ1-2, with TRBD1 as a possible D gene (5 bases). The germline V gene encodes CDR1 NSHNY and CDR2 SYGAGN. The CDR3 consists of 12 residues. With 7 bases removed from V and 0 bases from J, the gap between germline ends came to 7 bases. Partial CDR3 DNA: TGTGCCAGCCGCAGGGCAAACTCC. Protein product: CASRRANS. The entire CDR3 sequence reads CASRRANSDYTF.

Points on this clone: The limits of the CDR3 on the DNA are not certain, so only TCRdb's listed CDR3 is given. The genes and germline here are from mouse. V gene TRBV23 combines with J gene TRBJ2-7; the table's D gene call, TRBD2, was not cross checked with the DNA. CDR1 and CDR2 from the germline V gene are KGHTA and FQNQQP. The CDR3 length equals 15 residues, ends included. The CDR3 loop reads CAPAVSWGAYYEQYF.

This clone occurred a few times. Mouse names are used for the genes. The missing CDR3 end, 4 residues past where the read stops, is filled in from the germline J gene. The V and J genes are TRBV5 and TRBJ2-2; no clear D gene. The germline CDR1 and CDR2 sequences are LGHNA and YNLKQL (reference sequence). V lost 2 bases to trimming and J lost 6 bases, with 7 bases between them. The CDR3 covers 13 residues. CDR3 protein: CASSQNSPGQLYF. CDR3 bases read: TGTGCCAGCAGCCAAAACTCCCCCGGG.

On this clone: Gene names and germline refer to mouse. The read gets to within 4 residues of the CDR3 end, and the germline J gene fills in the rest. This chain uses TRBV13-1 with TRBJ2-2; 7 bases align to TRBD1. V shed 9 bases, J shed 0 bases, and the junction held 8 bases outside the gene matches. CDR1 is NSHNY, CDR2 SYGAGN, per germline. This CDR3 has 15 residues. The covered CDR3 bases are TGTGCCATTCCCACAGGGGCGGCAAACACCGGG. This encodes CAIPTGAANTG. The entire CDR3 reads CAIPTGAANTGQLYF.

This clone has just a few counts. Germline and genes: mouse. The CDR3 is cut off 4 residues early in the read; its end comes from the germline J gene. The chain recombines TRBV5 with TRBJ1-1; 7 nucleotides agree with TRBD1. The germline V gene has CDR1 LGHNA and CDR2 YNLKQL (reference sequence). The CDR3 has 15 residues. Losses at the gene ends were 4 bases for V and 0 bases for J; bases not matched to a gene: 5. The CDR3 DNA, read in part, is TGTGCCAGCAGCCCCCGGGACAGTGCAAACACA. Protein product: CASSPRDSANT. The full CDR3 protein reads CASSPRDSANTEVFF.

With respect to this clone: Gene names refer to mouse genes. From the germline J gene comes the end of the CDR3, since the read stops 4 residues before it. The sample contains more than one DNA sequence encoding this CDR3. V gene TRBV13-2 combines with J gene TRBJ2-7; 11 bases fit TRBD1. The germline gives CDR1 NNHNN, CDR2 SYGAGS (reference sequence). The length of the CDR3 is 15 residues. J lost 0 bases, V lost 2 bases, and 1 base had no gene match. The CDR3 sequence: CASGDGTGGSYEQYF. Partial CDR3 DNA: TGTGCCAGCGGTGACGGGACAGGGGGCTCCTAT.

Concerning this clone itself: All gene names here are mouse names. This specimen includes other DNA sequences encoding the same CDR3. The covered CDR3 bases are TGCACCTGCAGTGCCGGGACTGGGGGGTCTGCAGAA. Its translation is CTCSAGTGGSAE. In full, the CDR3 reads CTCSAGTGGSAETLYF. The chain joins TRBV1 to TRBJ2-3, with 12 bases identical to TRBD2. The DNA ends 4 residues before the CDR3 does, and the rest of the CDR3 is filled in from the germline J gene. The CDR3 is 16 amino acids. Looked up from germline, CDR1 is NSQYPW and CDR2 is LRSPGD (reference sequence). The ends lost 3 bases at V and 2 bases at J; junction bases unmatched: 3.

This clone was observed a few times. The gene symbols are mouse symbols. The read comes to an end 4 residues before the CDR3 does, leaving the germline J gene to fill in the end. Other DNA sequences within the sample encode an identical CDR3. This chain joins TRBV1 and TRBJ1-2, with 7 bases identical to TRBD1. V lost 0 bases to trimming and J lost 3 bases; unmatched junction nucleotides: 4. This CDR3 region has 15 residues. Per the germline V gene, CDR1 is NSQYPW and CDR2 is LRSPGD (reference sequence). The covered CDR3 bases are TGCACCTGCAGTGCAGATCGAGGGGGCCACTCC. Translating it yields CTCSADRGGHS. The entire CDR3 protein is CTCSADRGGHSDYTF.

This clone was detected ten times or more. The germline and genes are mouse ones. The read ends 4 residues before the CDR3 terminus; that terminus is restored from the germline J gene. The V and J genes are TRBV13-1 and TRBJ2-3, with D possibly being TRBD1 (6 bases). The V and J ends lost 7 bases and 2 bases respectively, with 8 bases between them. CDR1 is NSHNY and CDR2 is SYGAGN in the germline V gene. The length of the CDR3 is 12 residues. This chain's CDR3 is CASGDNAETLYF. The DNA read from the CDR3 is TGTGCCAGCGGGGACAATGCAGAA.

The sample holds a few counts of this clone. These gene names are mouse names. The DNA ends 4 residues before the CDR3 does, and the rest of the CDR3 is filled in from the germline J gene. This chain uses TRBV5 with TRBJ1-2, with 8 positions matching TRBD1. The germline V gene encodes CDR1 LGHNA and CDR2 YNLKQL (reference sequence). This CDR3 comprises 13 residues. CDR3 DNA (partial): TGTGCCAGCAGCCAAGGGACAGGGTCC. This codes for CASSQGTGS. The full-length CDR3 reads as CASSQGTGSDYTF.

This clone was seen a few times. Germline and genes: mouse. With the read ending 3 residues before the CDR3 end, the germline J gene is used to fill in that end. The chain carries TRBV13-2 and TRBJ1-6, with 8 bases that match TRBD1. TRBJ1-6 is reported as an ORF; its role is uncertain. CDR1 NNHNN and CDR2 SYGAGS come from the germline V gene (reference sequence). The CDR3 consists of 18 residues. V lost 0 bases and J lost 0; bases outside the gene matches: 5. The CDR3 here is CASGDATGANSYNSPLYF. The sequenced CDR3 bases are TGTGCCAGCGGTGATGCGACAGGGGCAAATTCCTATAATTCGCCC.

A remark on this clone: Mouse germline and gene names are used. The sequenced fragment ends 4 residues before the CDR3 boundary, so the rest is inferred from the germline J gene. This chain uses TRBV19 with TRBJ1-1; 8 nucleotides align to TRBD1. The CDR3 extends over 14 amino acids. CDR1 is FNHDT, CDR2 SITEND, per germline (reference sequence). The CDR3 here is CASSIQQGAQEVFF. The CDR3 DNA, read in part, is TGTGCCAGCAGTATTCAGCAGGGGGCGCAA.